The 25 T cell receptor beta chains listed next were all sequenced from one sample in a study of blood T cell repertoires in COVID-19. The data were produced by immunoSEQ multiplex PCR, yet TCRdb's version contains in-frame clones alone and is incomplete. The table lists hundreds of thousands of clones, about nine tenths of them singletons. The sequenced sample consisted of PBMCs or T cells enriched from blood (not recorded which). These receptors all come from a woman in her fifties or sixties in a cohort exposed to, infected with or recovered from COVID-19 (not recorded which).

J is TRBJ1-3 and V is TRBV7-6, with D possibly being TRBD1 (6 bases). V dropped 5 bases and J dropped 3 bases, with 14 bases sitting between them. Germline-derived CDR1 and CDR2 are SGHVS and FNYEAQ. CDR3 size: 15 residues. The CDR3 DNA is TGTGCCAGCAGCCTCAGGGGTTTTGGTGGAAACACCATATATTTT. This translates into CASSLRGFGGNTIYF. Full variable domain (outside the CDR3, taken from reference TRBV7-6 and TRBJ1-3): GAGVSQSPRYKVTKRGQDVALRCDPISGHVSLYWYRQALGQGPEFLTYFNYEAQQDKSGLPNDRFSAERPEGSISTLTIQRTEQRDSAMYRCASSLRGFGGNTIYFGEGSWLTVV.

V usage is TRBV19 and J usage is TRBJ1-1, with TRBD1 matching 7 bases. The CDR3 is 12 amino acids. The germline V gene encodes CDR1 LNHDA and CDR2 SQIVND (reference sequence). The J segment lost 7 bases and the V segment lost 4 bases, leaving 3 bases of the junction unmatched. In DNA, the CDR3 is TGTGCCAGTAGTACGACAGGGCTTGAAGCTTTCTTT. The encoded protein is CASSTTGLEAFF. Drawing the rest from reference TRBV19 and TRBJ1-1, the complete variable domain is DGGITQSPKYLFRKEGQNVTLSCEQNLNHDAMYWYRQDPGQGLRLIYYSQIVNDFQKGDIAEGYSVSREKKESFPLTVTSAQKNPTAFYLCASSTTGLEAFFGQGTRLTVV.

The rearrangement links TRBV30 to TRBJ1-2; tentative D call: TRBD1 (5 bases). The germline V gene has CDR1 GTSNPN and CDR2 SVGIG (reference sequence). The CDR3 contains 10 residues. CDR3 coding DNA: TGTGCTGGCCGGGGGGACGGCTACACCTTC. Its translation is CAGRGDGYTF.

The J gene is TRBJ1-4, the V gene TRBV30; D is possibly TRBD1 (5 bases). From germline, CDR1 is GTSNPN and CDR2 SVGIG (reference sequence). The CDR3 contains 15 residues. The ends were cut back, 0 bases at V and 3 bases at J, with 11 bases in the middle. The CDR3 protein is CAWSVYGGANEKLFF. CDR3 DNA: TGTGCCTGGAGTGTATACGGAGGGGCTAATGAAAAACTGTTTTTT.

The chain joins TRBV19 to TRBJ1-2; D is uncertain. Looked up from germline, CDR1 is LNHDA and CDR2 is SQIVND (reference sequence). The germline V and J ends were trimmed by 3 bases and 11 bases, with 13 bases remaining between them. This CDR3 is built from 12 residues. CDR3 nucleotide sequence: TGTGCCAGTAGTATCGGAGGGAATTGGTACACCTTC. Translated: CASSIGGNWYTF.

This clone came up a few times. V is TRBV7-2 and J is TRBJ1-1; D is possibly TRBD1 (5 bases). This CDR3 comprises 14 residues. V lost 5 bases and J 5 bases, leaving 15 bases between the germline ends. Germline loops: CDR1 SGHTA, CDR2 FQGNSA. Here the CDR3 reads CASSPLGPKTEAFF. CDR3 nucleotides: TGTGCCAGCAGCCCGTTGGGGCCGAAGACTGAAGCTTTCTTT. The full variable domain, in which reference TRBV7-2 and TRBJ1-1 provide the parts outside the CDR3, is GAGVSQSPSNKVTEKGKDVELRCDPISGHTALYWYRQSLGQGLEFLIYFQGNSAPDKSGLPSDRFSAERTGGSVSTLTIQRTQQEDSAVYLCASSPLGPKTEAFFGQGTRLTVV.

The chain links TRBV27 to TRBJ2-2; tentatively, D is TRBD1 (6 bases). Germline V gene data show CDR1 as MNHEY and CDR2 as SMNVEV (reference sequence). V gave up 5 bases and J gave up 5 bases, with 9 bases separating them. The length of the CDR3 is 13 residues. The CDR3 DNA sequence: TGTGCCAGCAGTCGCGGACAGACCGGGGAGCTGTTTTTT. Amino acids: CASSRGQTGELFF.

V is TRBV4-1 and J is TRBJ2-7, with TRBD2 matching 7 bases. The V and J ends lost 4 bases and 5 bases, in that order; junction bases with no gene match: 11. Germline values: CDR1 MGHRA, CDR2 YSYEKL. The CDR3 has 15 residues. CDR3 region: CASSRVGAGVHEQYF. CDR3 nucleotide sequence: TGCGCCAGCAGCCGCGTCGGGGCGGGGGTCCACGAGCAGTACTTC.

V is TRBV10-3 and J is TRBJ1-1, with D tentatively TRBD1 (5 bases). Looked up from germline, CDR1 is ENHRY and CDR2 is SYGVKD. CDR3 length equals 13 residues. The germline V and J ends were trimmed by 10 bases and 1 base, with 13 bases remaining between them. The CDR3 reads CATLGGGNTEAFF. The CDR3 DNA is TGTGCCACACTGGGCGGGGGGAACACTGAAGCTTTCTTT.

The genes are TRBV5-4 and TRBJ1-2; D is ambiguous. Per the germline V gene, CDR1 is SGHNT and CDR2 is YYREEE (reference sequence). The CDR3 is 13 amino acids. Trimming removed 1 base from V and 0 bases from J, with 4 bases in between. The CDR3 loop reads CASSLTSNYGYTF. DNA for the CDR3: TGTGCCAGCAGCTTGACTTCTAACTATGGCTACACCTTC.

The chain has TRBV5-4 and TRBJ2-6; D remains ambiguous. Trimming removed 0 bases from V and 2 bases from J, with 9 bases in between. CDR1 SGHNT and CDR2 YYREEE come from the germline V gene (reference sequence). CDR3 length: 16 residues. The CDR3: CASSLATRAGANVLTF. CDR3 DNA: TGTGCCAGCAGCTTGGCCACTCGGGCTGGGGCCAACGTCCTGACTTTC.

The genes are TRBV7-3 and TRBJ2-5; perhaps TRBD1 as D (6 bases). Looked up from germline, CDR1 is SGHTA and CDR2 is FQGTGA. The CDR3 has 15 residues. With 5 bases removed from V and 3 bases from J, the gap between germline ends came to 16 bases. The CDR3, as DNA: TGTGCCAGCAGCCCAAAACAGGGACGAGAAGAGACCCAGTACTTC. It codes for CASSPKQGREETQYF.

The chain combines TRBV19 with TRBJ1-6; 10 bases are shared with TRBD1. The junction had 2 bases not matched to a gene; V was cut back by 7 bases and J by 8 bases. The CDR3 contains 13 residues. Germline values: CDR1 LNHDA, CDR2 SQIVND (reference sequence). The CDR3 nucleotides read TGTGCCAGTAAGGGGACAGGGGATTCACCCCTCCACTTT. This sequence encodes CASKGTGDSPLHF.

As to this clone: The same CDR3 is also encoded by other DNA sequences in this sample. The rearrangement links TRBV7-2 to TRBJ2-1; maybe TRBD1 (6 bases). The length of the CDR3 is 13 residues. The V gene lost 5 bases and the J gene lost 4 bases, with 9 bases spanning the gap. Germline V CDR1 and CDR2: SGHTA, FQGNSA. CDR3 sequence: CASSLGQYNEQFF. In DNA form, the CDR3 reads TGTGCCAGCAGCCTAGGACAGTACAATGAGCAGTTCTTC.

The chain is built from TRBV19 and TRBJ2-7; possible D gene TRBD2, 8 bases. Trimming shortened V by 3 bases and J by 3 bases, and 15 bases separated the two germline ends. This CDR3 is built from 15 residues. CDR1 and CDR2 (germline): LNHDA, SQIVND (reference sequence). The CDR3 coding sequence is TGTGCCAGTAGTATCGGGAGGGGGCGCGACTACGAGCAGTACTTC. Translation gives CASSIGRGRDYEQYF.

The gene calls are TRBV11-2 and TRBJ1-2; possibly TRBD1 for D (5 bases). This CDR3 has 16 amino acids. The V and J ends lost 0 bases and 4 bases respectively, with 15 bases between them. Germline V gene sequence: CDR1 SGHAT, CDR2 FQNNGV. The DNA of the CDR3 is TGTGCCAGCAGCTTAGATCGGCCAGGGAATGGCTATGGCTACACCTTC. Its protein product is CASSLDRPGNGYGYTF.

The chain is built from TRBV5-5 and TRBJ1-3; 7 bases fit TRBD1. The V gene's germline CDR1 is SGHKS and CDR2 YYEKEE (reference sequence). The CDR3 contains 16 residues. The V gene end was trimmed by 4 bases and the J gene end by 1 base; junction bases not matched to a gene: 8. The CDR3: CASSPELTGSGNTIYF. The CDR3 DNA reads TGTGCCAGCAGCCCGGAGCTGACAGGGTCTGGAAACACCATATATTTT.

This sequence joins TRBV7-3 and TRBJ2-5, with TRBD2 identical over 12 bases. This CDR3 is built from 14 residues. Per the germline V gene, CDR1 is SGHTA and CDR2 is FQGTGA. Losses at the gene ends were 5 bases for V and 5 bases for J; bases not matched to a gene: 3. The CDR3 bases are TGTGCCAGCAGCACTAGCGGGGGGATGGAGACCCAGTACTTC. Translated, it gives CASSTSGGMETQYF.

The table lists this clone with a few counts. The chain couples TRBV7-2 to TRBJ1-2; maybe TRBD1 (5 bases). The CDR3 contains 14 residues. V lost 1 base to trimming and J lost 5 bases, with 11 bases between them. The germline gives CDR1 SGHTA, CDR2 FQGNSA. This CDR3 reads CASSLDSRVYGYTF. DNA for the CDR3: TGTGCCAGCAGCTTAGATTCCAGGGTATATGGCTACACCTTC.

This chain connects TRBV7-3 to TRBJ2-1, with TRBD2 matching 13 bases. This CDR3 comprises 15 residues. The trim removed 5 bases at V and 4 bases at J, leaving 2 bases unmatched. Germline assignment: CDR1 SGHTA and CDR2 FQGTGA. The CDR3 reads CASSRLAGGYNEQFF. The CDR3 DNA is TGTGCCAGCAGCCGACTAGCGGGGGGTTACAATGAGCAGTTCTTC.

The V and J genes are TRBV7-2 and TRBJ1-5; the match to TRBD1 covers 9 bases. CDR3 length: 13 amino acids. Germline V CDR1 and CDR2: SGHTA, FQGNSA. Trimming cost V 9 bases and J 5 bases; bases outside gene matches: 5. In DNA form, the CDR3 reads TGTGCCAGTGGCAGGGACAGGGATCAGCCCCAGCATTTT. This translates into CASGRDRDQPQHF. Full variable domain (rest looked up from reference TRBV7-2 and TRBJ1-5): GAGVSQSPSNKVTEKGKDVELRCDPISGHTALYWYRQSLGQGLEFLIYFQGNSAPDKSGLPSDRFSAERTGGSVSTLTIQRTQQEDSAVYLCASGRDRDQPQHFGDGTRLSIL.

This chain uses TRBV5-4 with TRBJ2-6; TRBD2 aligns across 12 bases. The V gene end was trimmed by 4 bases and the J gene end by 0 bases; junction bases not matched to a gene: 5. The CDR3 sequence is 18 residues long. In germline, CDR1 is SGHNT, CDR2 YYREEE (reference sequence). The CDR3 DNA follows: TGTGCCAGCAGCGCGGGACTAGCGGGCGGCTCTGGGGCCAACGTCCTGACTTTC. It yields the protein CASSAGLAGGSGANVLTF.

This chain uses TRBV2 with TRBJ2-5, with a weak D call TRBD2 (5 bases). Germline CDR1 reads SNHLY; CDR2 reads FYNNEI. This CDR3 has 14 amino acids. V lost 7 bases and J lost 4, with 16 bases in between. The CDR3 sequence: CASTDSARRETQYF. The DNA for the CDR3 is TGTGCCAGCACGGACTCCGCCCGGCGAGAGACCCAGTACTTC.

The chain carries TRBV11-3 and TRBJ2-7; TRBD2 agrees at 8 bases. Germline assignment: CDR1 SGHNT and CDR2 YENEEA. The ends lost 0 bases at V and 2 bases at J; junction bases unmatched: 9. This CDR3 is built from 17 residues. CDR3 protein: CASSLERIAGIPYEQYF. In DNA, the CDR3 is TGTGCCAGCAGCTTAGAGAGAATAGCGGGGATACCCTACGAGCAGTACTTC.

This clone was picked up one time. This CDR3 is CATSGLAGDEQFF. CDR3 nucleotide sequence: TGTGCCACCAGTGGACTAGCGGGGGATGAGCAGTTCTTC. This chain connects TRBV24-1 to TRBJ2-1; 12 bases are shared with TRBD2. The CDR3 is 13 amino acids. V was pared by 5 bases and J by 8 bases, with 0 bases of the junction left unmatched. CDR1 and CDR2 (germline): KGHDR, SFDVKD.